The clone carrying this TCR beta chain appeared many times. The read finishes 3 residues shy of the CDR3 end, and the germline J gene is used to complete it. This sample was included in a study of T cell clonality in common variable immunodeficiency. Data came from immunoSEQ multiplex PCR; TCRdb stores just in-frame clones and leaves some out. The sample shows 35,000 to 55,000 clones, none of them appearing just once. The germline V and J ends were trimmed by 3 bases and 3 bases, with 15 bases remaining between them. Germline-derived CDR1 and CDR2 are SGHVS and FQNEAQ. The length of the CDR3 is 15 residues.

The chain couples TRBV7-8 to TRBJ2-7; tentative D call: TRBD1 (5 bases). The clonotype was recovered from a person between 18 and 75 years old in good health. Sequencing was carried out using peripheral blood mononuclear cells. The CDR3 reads CASSFRTTVDYEQYF. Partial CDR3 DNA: TGTGCCAGCAGCTTTCGGACGACAGTCGACTACGAG.